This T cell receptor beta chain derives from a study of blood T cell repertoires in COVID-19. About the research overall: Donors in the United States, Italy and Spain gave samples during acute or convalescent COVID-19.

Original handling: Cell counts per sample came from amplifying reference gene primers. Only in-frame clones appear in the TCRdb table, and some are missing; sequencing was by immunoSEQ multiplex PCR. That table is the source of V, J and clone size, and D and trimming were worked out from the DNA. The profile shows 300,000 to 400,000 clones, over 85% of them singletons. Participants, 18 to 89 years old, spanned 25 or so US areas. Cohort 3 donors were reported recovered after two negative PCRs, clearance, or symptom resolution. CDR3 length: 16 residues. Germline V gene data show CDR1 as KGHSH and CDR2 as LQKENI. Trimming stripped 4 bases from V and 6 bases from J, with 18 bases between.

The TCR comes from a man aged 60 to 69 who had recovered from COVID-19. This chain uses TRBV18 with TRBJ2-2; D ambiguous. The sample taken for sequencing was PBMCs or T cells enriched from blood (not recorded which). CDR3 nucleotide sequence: TGTGCCAGCTCACAGCTAAGACTCTACCTACCCGGGGAGCTGTTTTTT. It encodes CASSQLRLYLPGELFF.